The T cell receptor beta chain under discussion was sequenced for a study of identical twins. One entry per CDR3 protein, called by TCRdb with MiXCR from the 5' RACE reads. The data hold some 790,000 distinct CDR3 sequences, with 15% to 20% observed a single time. The same specimen was also included in a second study, on T cells expressing NK-cell markers.

This sequence was found in a woman in her late teens or twenties in good health. Sequenced sample: PBMCs.

CDR3 DNA sequence: TGTGCCAGCAGTTTCGGGCCGGGTAACTATGGCTACACCTTC. Protein: CASSFGPGNYGYTF. The rearrangement joins TRBV12-3 or TRBV12-4 to TRBJ1-2; D is ambiguous. The CDR3 totals 14 residues. Trimming stripped 3 bases from V and 1 base from J, with 9 bases between.